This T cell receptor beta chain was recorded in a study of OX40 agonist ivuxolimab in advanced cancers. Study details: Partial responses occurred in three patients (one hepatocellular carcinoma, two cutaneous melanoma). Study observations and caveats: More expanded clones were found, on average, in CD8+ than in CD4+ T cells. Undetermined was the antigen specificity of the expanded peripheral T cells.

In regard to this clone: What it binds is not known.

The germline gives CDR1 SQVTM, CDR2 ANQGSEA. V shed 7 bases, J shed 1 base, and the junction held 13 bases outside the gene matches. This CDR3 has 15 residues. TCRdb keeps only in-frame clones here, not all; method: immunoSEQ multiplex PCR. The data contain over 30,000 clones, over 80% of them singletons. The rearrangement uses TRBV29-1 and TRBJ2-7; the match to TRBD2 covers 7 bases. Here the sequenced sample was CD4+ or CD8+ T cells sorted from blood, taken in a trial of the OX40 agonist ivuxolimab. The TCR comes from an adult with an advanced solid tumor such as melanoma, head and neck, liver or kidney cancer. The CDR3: CSAGGGSGLSYEQYF. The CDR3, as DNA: TGCAGCGCCGGCGGTGGTAGCGGGCTTTCCTACGAGCAGTACTTC.